This passage covers 7 T cell receptor beta chains from one sample sequenced in a study of response to subunit inactivated influenza vaccine. TCRdb passed the RT-PCR reads through MiXCR, listing each CDR3 protein once. The table lists 700,000 to 800,000 distinct CDR3 sequences, around 18% of them singletons. Specimen: PBMCs from blood, collected about 5 days after vaccination. These receptors were collected from a man aged 50-60 years who received an inactivated influenza vaccine.

CDR3 loop: CATAVAADPDTQYF. The CDR3 region has the DNA TGTGCCACCGCGGTAGCAGCCGATCCAGATACGCAGTATTTT. The chain recombines TRBV15 with TRBJ2-3; no clear D. The V end lost 8 bases, the J end lost 4 bases, and 16 bases lay between the germline ends. This CDR3 is built from 14 residues. The germline V gene has CDR1 LNHNV and CDR2 YYDKDF (reference sequence). The full variable domain, with the rest looked up from reference TRBV15 and TRBJ2-3, is DAMVIQNPRYQVTQFGKPVTLSCSQTLNHNVMYWYQQKSSQAPKLLFHYYDKDFNNEADTPDNFQSRRPNTSFCFLDIRSPGLGDTAMYLCATAVAADPDTQYFGPGTRLTVL.

The chain couples TRBV20-1 to TRBJ2-7, with D possibly TRBD2 on 5 matching bases. The germline V gene has CDR1 DFQATT and CDR2 SNEGSKA (reference sequence). V lost 0 bases and J 0 bases, leaving 15 bases between the germline ends. This CDR3 is 16 amino acids long. CDR3 region: CSARDSASLNSYEQYF. The CDR3 bases are TGCAGTGCTAGAGATAGTGCTAGCTTAAACTCCTACGAGCAGTACTTC.

This clonotype was recorded at least ten times. V is TRBV7-2 and J is TRBJ2-7; 11 bases line up with TRBD1. CDR1 and CDR2 (germline): SGHTA, FQGNSA. Trimming took 1 base from V and 2 from J; bases not matched to a gene: 1. The CDR3 is made up of 15 amino acids. The DNA for the CDR3 is TGTGCCAGCAGCTTAGTGGGACAGGGGGCCTACGAGCAGTACTTC. Translating it yields CASSLVGQGAYEQYF.

This clonotype was recorded a few times. The chain employs TRBV5-1 and TRBJ2-3, with TRBD2 matching 13 bases. V was pared by 3 bases and J by 5 bases, with 3 bases of the junction left unmatched. The CDR3 extends over 15 amino acids. CDR1 is SGHRS, CDR2 YFSETQ, per germline. CDR3 region: CASSSGLAGIDTQYF. The CDR3 DNA sequence: TGCGCCAGCAGCTCGGGACTAGCGGGAATAGATACGCAGTATTTT.

This clonotype appeared many times. The J gene is TRBJ2-2, the V gene TRBV4-3; 10 nucleotides line up with TRBD2. CDR3 length: 16 residues. V lost 1 base, J lost 5 bases, and 4 bases stayed unmatched. Germline assignment: CDR1 LGHNA and CDR2 YSLEER. The CDR3 here is CASSQGLAGVTGELFF. CDR3 DNA: TGCGCCAGCAGCCAAGGTCTAGCGGGAGTTACCGGGGAGCTGTTTTTT.

Many counts were recorded for this clonotype. The rearrangement uses TRBV7-9 and TRBJ2-7; D unclear. This CDR3 has 13 residues. Per the germline V gene, CDR1 is SEHNR and CDR2 is FQNEAQ (reference sequence). The V gene lost 3 bases and the J gene lost 5 bases, with 11 bases spanning the gap. CDR3 DNA: TGTGCCAGCAGCTTTAGGGTGTGGAACGAGCAGTACTTC. It encodes CASSFRVWNEQYF.

This rearrangement joins TRBV18 to TRBJ1-1; 7 nucleotides match TRBD1. V dropped 1 base and J dropped 4; count of bases not matched to a gene: 3. This CDR3 contains 14 residues. Germline lookup yields CDR1 KGHSH and CDR2 LQKENI. Here the CDR3 DNA reads TGTGCCAGCTCACCACAGGGGGCCCTCACTGAAGCTTTCTTT. Residues: CASSPQGALTEAFF.